The next 25 T cell receptor beta chains were all read from a single sample in a study of CD8 T cells in ankylosing spondylitis. TCRdb processed the 5' RACE reads anew with MiXCR; each CDR3 protein has one entry. The table lists 80,000 to 100,000 distinct CDR3 sequences, about 8.8% of them singletons. The sample comprised blood, either unsorted or a sorted T cell fraction (not recorded which). The receptors shown here come from a male donor with ankylosing spondylitis or in good health (not recorded which).

In its sample, this clonotype was seen a few times. The V gene is TRBV27, the J gene TRBJ1-2; D uncertain. CDR3 length: 15 residues. Germline lookup yields CDR1 MNHEY and CDR2 SMNVEV (reference sequence). V dropped 8 bases and J dropped 7 bases, with 23 bases sitting between them. The CDR3 region is CASARRWAVEFGYTF. The CDR3 bases are TGTGCCAGCGCGCGCCGGTGGGCGGTTGAGTTTGGCTACACCTTC.

Ten or more counts support this clonotype. The chain links TRBV21-1 to TRBJ2-3; TRBD2 was called by the table and not checked on the DNA. TRBV21-1 is flagged as a pseudogene. This CDR3 is 18 amino acids long. The CDR3 DNA reads TGTGCCAGCAGCAATTGGACTAGTCGAGGGCCTAGCACAGATACGCAGTATTTT. Encoded protein: CASSNWTSRGPSTDTQYF.

In this sample, this clonotype turned up a few times. The gene calls are TRBV11-2 and TRBJ2-1; D gene uncertain. The CDR3 is 16 residues long. The V gene lost 5 bases and the J gene lost 6 bases, with 20 bases spanning the gap. Germline-derived CDR1 and CDR2 are SGHAT and FQNNGV. The CDR3 DNA is TGTGCCAGCAGCCCGCCTTCGCTAGTTGATCTCAATGAGCAGTTCTTC. It is translated as CASSPPSLVDLNEQFF.

This clonotype was seen repeatedly, ten times or more. The V gene is TRBV5-1, the J gene TRBJ2-7, with D possibly matching TRBD1 (6 bases). The CDR3 contains 14 residues. The germline V gene has CDR1 SGHRS and CDR2 YFSETQ. V was cut by 1 base and J by 4 bases, with 12 bases left in between. CDR3 in DNA: TGCGCCAGCAGCTTGACAGGGATAGTATACGAGCAGTACTTC. Translated: CASSLTGIVYEQYF. The full variable domain, rest sourced from reference TRBV5-1 and TRBJ2-7, is KAGVTQTPRYLIKTRGQQVTLSCSPISGHRSVSWYQQTPGQGLQFLFEYFSETQRNKGNFPGRFSGRQFSNSRSEMNVSTLELGDSALYLCASSLTGIVYEQYFGPGTRLTVT.

At least ten counts were recorded for this clonotype. Relative to the germline gene, one junction end is altered; a read error may explain this. This chain connects TRBV7-7 to TRBJ2-5, with 7 bases that match TRBD1. The CDR3 is 15 amino acids. From germline, CDR1 is SSHAT and CDR2 FNYEAQ (reference sequence). The CDR3 here is CASSLRDSREETQYF. The CDR3 nucleotides are TGTGCTAGCAGCTTACGGGACAGCAGAGAAGAGACCCAGTACTTC.

The sample holds many counts of this clonotype. Sequence at one end of the junction differs from germline and may be a read error. The chain employs TRBV20-1 and TRBJ2-7; weak D call: TRBD2 (6 bases). This CDR3 is 12 amino acids long. Germline values: CDR1 DFQATT, CDR2 SNEGSKA (reference sequence). CDR3 sequence reads: CSVRGTSYEQYF. As DNA, the CDR3 is TGCAGTGTTAGAGGGACTTCCTACGAGCAGTACTTC.

The sample holds many counts of this clonotype. The chain carries TRBV28 and TRBJ1-4; TRBD1 might be the D (6 bases). CDR1 is MDHEN and CDR2 is SYDVKM in the germline V gene. The ends were cut back, 3 bases at V and 5 bases at J, with 13 bases in the middle. The CDR3 covers 15 residues. The CDR3 bases are TGTGCCAGCAGTTTTAAGGGGGTTTGGAATGAAAAACTGTTTTTT. Protein sequence: CASSFKGVWNEKLFF.

This clonotype was counted ten times or more. This chain links TRBV12-3 or TRBV12-4 with TRBJ2-7; D is possibly TRBD2 (5 bases). This CDR3 region has 13 residues. The germline V and J ends were trimmed by 3 bases and 3 bases, with 9 bases remaining between them. In DNA, the CDR3 is TGTGCCAGCAGTTTCGTCGGGGACTACGAGCAGTACTTC. Its translation is CASSFVGDYEQYF.

This clonotype has at least ten counts. The chain joins TRBV5-5 to TRBJ1-1; 9 bases align to TRBD1. The CDR3 sequence is 16 residues long. V trimming: 4 bases; J trimming: 2 bases; junction bases outside the gene matches: 9. CDR1 and CDR2 from the germline V gene are SGHKS and YYEKEE (reference sequence). CDR3 residues: CASSQPYRGRNTEAFF. The CDR3 DNA reads as TGTGCCAGCAGCCAACCTTACAGGGGGCGTAACACTGAAGCTTTCTTT.

This clonotype was observed many times. The rearrangement links TRBV5-1 to TRBJ2-7; 8 bases match TRBD1. Germline V gene lookup returns CDR1 SGHRS and CDR2 YFSETQ. Germline trimming cut 2 bases from V and 2 bases from J; bases unmatched to any gene: 12. This CDR3 has 17 residues. CDR3 DNA: TGCGCCAGCAGCTTCTCACCGGGACAGGAGACTGCCTACGAGCAGTACTTC. This codes for CASSFSPGQETAYEQYF.

The chain uses TRBV28 and TRBJ1-2, with 9 bases matching TRBD1. Germline values: CDR1 MDHEN, CDR2 SYDVKM. V shed 5 bases and J 3 bases; nucleotides not matched to a gene: 13. There are 17 residues in the CDR3. In DNA, the CDR3 is TGTGCCAGCAGTAGCCCCGGGACAGGGAGTAAGGACTATGGCTACACCTTC. It yields the protein CASSSPGTGSKDYGYTF.

The sample holds many counts of this clonotype. The V gene is TRBV5-1, the J gene TRBJ2-7; D is undetermined. The germline V gene has CDR1 SGHRS and CDR2 YFSETQ. CDR3 length equals 12 residues. Trimming left V 2 bases short and J 5 bases short, with 8 bases between. The CDR3 loop reads CASSLIPNEQYF. The CDR3 nucleotides are TGCGCCAGCAGCTTAATTCCGAACGAGCAGTACTTC.

This clonotype was counted between two and nine times. This chain links TRBV12-3 or TRBV12-4 with TRBJ2-7; TRBD1 might be the D (6 bases). V was pared by 3 bases and J by 5 bases, with 11 bases between. The CDR3 spans 13 residues. CDR3 bases: TGTGCCAGCAGTTTGGGACATCCTAACGAGCAGTACTTC. Its protein is CASSLGHPNEQYF.

A word on this clonotype: The junction departs from the called germline gene at one end, perhaps through a read error. The rearrangement links TRBV6-2 or TRBV6-3 to TRBJ2-3; 12 bases agree with TRBD1. The length of the CDR3 is 20 residues. From germline, CDR1 is MNHEY and CDR2 SVGEGT. CDR3 loop: CASCYRPPGQGARGTDTQYF. In DNA, the CDR3 is TGTGCCAGCTGTTACCGTCCCCCGGGACAGGGGGCGCGGGGCACAGATACGCAGTATTTT.

This clonotype has at least ten counts. The CDR3 loop reads CASTYAGQGALEQYF. For the CDR3, the DNA is TGTGCCAGCACATATGCCGGACAGGGGGCACTCGAGCAGTACTTC. The chain recombines TRBV28 with TRBJ2-7, with 11 bases matching TRBD1. Germline V gene sequence: CDR1 MDHEN, CDR2 SYDVKM. The J segment lost 6 bases and the V segment lost 7 bases, leaving 11 bases of the junction unmatched. This CDR3 region has 15 residues.

This clonotype has at least ten counts. The J gene is TRBJ2-5, the V gene TRBV5-1; D is ambiguous. This CDR3 has 13 residues. Germline lookup yields CDR1 SGHRS and CDR2 YFSETQ. V dropped 2 bases and J dropped 3 bases, with 8 bases sitting between them. The CDR3 is CASSLWGEETQYF. CDR3 DNA sequence: TGCGCCAGCAGCTTATGGGGTGAAGAGACCCAGTACTTC.

This clonotype came up many times. The gene calls are TRBV6-1 and TRBJ2-2, with a weak D call TRBD2 (6 bases). Trimming took 7 bases from V and 7 from J, leaving 10 bases between them. The CDR3 extends over 12 amino acids. Looked up from germline, CDR1 is MNHNS and CDR2 is SASEGT. The CDR3 region is CASTGVHGELFF. DNA for the CDR3: TGTGCCAGCACGGGGGTTCACGGGGAGCTGTTTTTT.

This chain uses TRBV5-5 with TRBJ1-3, with TRBD1 matching over 7 bases. This CDR3 has 18 amino acids. V lost 0 bases to trimming and J lost 0 bases; unmatched junction nucleotides: 9. CDR1 and CDR2 from the germline V gene are SGHKS and YYEKEE (reference sequence). The CDR3 DNA follows: TGTGCCAGCAGCTTGGCTCCAAACCGACAGGGCTCTGGAAACACCATATATTTT. Its protein product is CASSLAPNRQGSGNTIYF.

This clonotype showed up many times. The chain links TRBV29-1 to TRBJ2-1; 11 nucleotides match TRBD2. Germline V gene sequence: CDR1 SQVTM, CDR2 ANQGSEA. The J segment lost 5 bases and the V segment lost 1 base, leaving 7 bases of the junction unmatched. This CDR3 has 16 residues. As DNA, the CDR3 is TGCAGCGTTGAAGTTGTTAGCGGGGGGGCCCACAATGAGCAGTTCTTC. It specifies CSVEVVSGGAHNEQFF.

This clonotype was detected many times. The chain is built from TRBV12-3 or TRBV12-4 and TRBJ1-2; D call uncertain. The V end lost 7 bases, the J end lost 4 bases, and 19 bases lay between the germline ends. The length of the CDR3 is 15 residues. As DNA, the CDR3 is TGTGCCAGCACCCCTCGGGTCGGATATAGCTATGGCTACACCTTC. Protein: CASTPRVGYSYGYTF.

This clonotype appeared a few times. The chain joins TRBV7-9 to TRBJ2-7; unclear D gene. Germline V gives CDR1 SEHNR, CDR2 FQNEAQ (reference sequence). CDR3 length equals 13 residues. V gave up 3 bases and J gave up 0 bases, with 6 bases separating them. The CDR3 DNA reads as TGTGCCAGCAGCTTGAGCGTCTCCTACGAGCAGTACTTC. Amino acid sequence: CASSLSVSYEQYF.

This clonotype was seen ten or more times. The chain combines TRBV28 with TRBJ2-7; 10 bases map to TRBD1. Trimming at V came to 2 bases and at J to 3 bases, leaving 1 base not matched to a gene. CDR1 MDHEN and CDR2 SYDVKM come from the germline V gene. The CDR3 is 14 residues long. The CDR3 region is CASSLGDRGYEQYF. The CDR3 nucleotides read TGTGCCAGCAGTTTAGGGGACAGGGGCTACGAGCAGTACTTC. Using reference TRBV28 and TRBJ2-7 for the parts outside the CDR3, the full variable domain is DVKVTQSSRYLVKRTGEKVFLECVQDMDHENMFWYRQDPGLGLRLIYFSYDVKMKEKGDIPEGYSVSREKKERFSLILESASTNQTSMYLCASSLGDRGYEQYFGPGTRLTVT.

This clonotype was picked up many times. V is TRBV6-5 and J is TRBJ2-3; weak D call: TRBD2 (6 bases). V was trimmed by 4 bases and J by 6 bases, leaving 17 bases between them. The germline CDR1 and CDR2 sequences are MNHEY and SVGAGI. This CDR3 is 15 amino acids long. This CDR3 is CASSSGELVTDTQYF. The DNA of the CDR3 is TGTGCCAGCAGTTCGGGGGAGCTAGTCACGGATACGCAGTATTTT.

In its sample, this clonotype was seen many times. The chain uses TRBV4-2 and TRBJ2-7; the D is unclear. CDR3 length: 13 amino acids. Between the trimmed V and J ends, which lost 2 bases and 0 bases, there was a span of 5 bases. CDR1 and CDR2 (germline): LGHNA, YNFKEQ. CDR3 protein: CASSQPASYEQYF. The DNA for the CDR3 is TGTGCCAGCAGCCAACCTGCCTCCTACGAGCAGTACTTC.

Notes on this clonotype: This may stem from a read error, because a much larger clone lies one nucleotide away. The rearrangement links TRBV7-2 to TRBJ1-1, with D hard to call. Germline assignment: CDR1 SGHTA and CDR2 FQGNSA. This CDR3 has 14 residues. In DNA form, the CDR3 reads TGTGTCAGCAGCTTAGAGTATTCGGGAACTGAAGCTTTCTTT. It translates to CVSSLEYSGTEAFF.